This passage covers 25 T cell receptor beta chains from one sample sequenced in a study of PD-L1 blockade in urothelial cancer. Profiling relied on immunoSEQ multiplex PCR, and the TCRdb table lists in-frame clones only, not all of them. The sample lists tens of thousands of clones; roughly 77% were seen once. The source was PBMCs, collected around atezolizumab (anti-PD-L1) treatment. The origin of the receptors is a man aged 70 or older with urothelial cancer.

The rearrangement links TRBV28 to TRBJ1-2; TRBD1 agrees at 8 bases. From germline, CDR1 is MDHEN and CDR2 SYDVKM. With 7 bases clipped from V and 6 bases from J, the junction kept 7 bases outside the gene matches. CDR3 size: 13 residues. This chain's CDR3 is CASTDRGRHGYTF. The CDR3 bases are TGTGCCAGCACCGACAGGGGACGTCATGGCTACACCTTC.

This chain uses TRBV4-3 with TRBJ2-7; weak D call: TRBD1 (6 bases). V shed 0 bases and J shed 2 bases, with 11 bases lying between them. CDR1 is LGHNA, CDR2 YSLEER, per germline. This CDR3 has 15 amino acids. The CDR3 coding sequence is TGCGCCAGCAGCCAAGAACAGGGTGGGACCTACGAGCAGTACTTC. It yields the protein CASSQEQGGTYEQYF.

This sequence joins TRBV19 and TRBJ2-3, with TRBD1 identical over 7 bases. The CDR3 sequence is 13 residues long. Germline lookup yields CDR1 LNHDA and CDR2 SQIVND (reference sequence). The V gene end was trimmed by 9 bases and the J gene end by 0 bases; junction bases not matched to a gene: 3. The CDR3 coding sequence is TGTGCCAGCTCGGGACAGAGCACAGATACGCAGTATTTT. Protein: CASSGQSTDTQYF.

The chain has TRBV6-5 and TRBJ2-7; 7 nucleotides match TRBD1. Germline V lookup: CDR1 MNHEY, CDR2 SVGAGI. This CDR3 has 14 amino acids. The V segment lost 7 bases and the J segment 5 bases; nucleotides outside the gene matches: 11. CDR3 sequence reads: CASTPPGQPDEQYF. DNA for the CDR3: TGTGCCAGCACACCACCGGGACAGCCTGACGAGCAGTACTTC.

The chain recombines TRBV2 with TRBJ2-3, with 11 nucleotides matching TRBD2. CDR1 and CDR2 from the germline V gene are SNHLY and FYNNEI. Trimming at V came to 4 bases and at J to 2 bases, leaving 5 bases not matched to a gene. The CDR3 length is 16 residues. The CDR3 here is CASSGTSGSLTDTQYF. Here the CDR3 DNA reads TGTGCCAGCAGTGGGACTAGCGGGTCCCTCACAGATACGCAGTATTTT.

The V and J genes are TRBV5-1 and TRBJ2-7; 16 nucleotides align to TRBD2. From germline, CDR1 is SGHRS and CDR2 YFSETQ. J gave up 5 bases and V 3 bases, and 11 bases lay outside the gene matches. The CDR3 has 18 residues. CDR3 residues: CASSSGTSGRAGKDEQYF. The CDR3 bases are TGCGCCAGCAGCTCGGGGACTAGCGGGAGGGCTGGAAAGGACGAGCAGTACTTC.

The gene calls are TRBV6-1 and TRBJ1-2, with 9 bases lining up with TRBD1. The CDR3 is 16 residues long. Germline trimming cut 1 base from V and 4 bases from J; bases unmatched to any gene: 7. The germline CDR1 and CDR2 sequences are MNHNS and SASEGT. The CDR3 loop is CASSEGSGTGIYGYTF. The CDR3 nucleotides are TGTGCCAGCAGTGAAGGCTCCGGGACAGGGATCTATGGCTACACCTTC.

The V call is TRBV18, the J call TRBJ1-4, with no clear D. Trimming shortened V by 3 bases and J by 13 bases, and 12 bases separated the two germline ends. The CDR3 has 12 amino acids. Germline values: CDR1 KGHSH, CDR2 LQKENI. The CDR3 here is CASSPSGGRLFF. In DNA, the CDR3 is TGTGCCAGCTCACCGAGCGGAGGTAGACTGTTTTTT.

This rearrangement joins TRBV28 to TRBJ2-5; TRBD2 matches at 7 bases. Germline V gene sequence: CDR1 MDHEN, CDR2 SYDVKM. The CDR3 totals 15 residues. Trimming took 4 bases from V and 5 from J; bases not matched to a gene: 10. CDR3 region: CASSSPADSGETQYF. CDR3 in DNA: TGTGCCAGCAGTTCTCCTGCTGATAGCGGGGAGACCCAGTACTTC.

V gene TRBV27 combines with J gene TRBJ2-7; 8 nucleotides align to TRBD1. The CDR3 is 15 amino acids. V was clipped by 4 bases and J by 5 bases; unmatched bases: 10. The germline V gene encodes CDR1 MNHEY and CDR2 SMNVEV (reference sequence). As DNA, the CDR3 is TGTGCCAGCAGTTGGCCCCGACAGGGGATAAACGAGCAGTACTTC. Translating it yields CASSWPRQGINEQYF.

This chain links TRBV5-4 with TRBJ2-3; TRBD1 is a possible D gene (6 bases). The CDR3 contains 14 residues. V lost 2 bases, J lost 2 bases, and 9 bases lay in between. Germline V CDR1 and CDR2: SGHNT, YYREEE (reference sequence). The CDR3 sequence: CASSFGQYTDTQYF. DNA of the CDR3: TGTGCCAGCAGCTTCGGACAGTACACAGATACGCAGTATTTT.

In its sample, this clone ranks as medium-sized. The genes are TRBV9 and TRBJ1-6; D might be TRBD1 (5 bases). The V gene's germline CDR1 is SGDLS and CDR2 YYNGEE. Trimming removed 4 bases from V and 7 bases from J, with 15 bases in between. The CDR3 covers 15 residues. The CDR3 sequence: CASSPWGGRNSPLHF. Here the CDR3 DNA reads TGTGCCAGCAGCCCCTGGGGGGGGAGAAATTCACCCCTCCACTTT. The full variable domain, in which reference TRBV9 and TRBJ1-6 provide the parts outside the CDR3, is DSGVTQTPKHLITATGQRVTLRCSPRSGDLSVYWYQQSLDQGLQFLIQYYNGEERAKGNILERFSAQQFPDLHSELNLSSLELGDSALYFCASSPWGGRNSPLHFGNGTRLTVT.

The CDR3 DNA follows: TGTGCCAGCAGTCCCCAGGGAGGTCAGCCCCAGCATTTT. As protein: CASSPQGGQPQHF. The chain employs TRBV6-1 and TRBJ1-5; D possibly corresponds to TRBD1 (5 bases). The germline V gene has CDR1 MNHNS and CDR2 SASEGT. Trimming took 5 bases from V and 6 from J, leaving 11 bases between them. The CDR3 has 13 amino acids.

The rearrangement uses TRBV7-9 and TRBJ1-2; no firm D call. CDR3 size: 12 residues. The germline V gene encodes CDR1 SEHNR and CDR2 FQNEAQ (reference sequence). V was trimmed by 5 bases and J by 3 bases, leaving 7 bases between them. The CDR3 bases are TGTGCCAGCAGCCCCTTCGACTATGGCTACACCTTC. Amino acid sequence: CASSPFDYGYTF.

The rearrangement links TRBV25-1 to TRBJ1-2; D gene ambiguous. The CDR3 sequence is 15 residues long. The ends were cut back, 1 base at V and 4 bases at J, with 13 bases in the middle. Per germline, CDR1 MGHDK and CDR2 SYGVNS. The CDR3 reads CASSESEGRIYGYTF. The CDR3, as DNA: TGTGCCAGCAGTGAATCCGAGGGCAGGATCTATGGCTACACCTTC.

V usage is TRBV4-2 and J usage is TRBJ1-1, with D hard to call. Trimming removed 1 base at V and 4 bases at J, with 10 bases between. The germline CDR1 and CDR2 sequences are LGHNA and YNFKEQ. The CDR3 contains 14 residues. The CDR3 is CASSQVGGSTEAFF. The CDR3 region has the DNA TGTGCCAGCAGCCAAGTGGGAGGCAGCACTGAAGCTTTCTTT.

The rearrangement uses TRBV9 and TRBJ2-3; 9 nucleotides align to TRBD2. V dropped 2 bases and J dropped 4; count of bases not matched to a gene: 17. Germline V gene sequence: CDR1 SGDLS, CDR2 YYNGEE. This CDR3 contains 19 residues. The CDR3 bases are TGTGCCAGCAGCGTTAGAGTAGTAGCGGGAGTGAACGGTGCAGATACGCAGTATTTT. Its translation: CASSVRVVAGVNGADTQYF.

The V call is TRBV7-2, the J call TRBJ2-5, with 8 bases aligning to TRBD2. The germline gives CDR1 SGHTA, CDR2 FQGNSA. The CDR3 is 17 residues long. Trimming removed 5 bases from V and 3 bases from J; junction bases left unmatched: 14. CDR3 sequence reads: CASSHSFGSGEKETQYF. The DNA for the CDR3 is TGTGCCAGCAGCCACAGTTTTGGTAGCGGGGAAAAAGAGACCCAGTACTTC.

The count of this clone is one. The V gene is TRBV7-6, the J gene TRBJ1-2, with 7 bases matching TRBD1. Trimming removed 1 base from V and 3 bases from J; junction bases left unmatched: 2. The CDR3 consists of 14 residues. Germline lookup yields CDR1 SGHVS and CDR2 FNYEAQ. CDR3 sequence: CASSLDRGDYGYTF. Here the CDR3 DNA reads TGTGCCAGCAGCTTAGACAGGGGAGACTATGGCTACACCTTC.

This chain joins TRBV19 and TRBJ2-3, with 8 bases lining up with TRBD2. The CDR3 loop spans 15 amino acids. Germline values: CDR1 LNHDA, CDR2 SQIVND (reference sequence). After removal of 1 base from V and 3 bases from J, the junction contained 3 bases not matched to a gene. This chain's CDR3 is CASSIAGGNTDTQYF. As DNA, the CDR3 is TGTGCCAGTAGTATAGCGGGGGGGAATACAGATACGCAGTATTTT.

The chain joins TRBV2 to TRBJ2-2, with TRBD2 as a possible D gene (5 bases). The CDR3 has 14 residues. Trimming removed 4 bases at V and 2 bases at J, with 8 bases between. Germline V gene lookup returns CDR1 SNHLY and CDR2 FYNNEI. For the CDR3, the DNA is TGTGCCAGCAGTGGGACTTATAACACCGGGGAGCTGTTTTTT. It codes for CASSGTYNTGELFF.

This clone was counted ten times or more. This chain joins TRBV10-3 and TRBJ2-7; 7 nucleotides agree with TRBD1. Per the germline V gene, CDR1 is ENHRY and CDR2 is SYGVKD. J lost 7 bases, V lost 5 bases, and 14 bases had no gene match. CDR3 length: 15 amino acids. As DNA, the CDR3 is TGTGCCATCAGTTTTAGACAGGGAGAGCTGCGGGAGCAGTACTTC. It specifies CAISFRQGELREQYF.

The CDR3 protein is CASNLGGTSGSPDTQYF. The CDR3, as DNA: TGTGCCAGCAACCTCGGTGGGACTAGCGGGAGTCCAGATACGCAGTATTTT. The genes are TRBV11-3 and TRBJ2-3; 14 nucleotides match TRBD2. Trimming cost V 7 bases and J 4 bases; bases outside gene matches: 10. Germline values: CDR1 SGHNT, CDR2 YENEEA. The CDR3 runs 17 residues.

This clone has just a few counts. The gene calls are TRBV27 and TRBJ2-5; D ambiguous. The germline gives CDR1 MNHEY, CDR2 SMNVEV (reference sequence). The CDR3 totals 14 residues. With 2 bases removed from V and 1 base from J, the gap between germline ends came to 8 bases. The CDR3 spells CASSLQSGQETQYF. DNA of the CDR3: TGTGCCAGCAGTTTACAGTCAGGCCAAGAGACCCAGTACTTC.

The CDR3: CASSQKQGAGSTEAFF. The CDR3 DNA reads TGCGCCAGCAGCCAAAAACAGGGGGCAGGGAGCACTGAAGCTTTCTTT. The gene calls are TRBV4-1 and TRBJ1-1; TRBD1 aligns across 9 bases. CDR1 and CDR2 (germline): MGHRA, YSYEKL. The length of the CDR3 is 16 residues. Trimming removed 2 bases from V and 4 bases from J; junction bases left unmatched: 8.